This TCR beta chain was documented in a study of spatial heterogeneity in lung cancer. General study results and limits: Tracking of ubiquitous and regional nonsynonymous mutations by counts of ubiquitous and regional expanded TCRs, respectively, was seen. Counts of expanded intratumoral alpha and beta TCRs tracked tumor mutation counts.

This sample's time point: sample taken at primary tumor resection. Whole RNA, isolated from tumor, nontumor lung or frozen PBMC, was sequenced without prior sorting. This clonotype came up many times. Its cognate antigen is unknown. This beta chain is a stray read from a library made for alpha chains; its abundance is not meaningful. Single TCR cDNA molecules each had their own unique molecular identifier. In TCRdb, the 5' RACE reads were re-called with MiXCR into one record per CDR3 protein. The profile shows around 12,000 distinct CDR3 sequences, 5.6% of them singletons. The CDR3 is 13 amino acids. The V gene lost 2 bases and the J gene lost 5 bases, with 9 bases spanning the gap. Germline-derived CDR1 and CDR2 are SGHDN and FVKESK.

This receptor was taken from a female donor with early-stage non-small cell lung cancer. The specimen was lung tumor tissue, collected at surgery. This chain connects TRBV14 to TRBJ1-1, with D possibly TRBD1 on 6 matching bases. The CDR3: CASSQYRDTEAFF. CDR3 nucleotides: TGTGCCAGCAGCCAATACAGGGATACTGAAGCTTTCTTT.